This TCR beta chain was identified during a study of shared clonotypes between healthy human individuals (dated by TCRdb to 2019 to 2021). Looking at the study overall: The cohort included a few men and two women between 18 and 49 years of age. For each donor, CD4 naive and CD4 memory were each run on three plates, CD8 naive on two plates, and CD8 memory on one plate. The study deeply sequenced blood TCR repertoires of about 5 healthy adults to estimate repertoire size and the extent of clonotype sharing between individuals. To increase sequencing depth and limit assay-specific biases, different laboratories used diverse techniques to prepare libraries and sequence TCR repertoires. Between about 0.94 and 10 billion PBMCs per donor were obtained by leukapheresis. Findings and caveats that apply to the study as a whole: Estimated clonotype richness was generally larger for naive than for memory subsets. Rarefaction of sorted-subset datasets indicated incomplete sequencing despite the large sequencing depth. The small number of donors limited the genetic and exposure-history diversity represented. Based on pairwise subsampling, the degree of clonotype sharing among donors was expected to be affected by sequencing depth. Sampling was restricted to blood, and TCR repertoires in tissues likely differ from the TCR repertoires found in blood. Compared with non-shared clonotypes, the clonotypes found in all four sorted-subset donors had higher generation probabilities. Approximately 5% of naive CD4, 3.5% of naive CD8, approximately 2% of memory CD4, and approximately 0.39% of memory CD8 clonotypes were shared across several donors.

The donors were healthy, HIV-negative adults with no recently reported acute infections or vaccinations. Every donor was a Caucasian adult living in Nashville, Tennessee, USA. CD4+ T cells were enriched through magnetic negative selection, after which naive cells were positively selected on CD45RA and the remaining negative fraction served as the memory subset. After blood collection by leukapheresis, PBMCs were isolated using Ficoll-Histopaque density gradient centrifugation and then cryopreserved in the vapor phase of liquid nitrogen. Analytical flow cytometry was used to check the purity and quantity of every magnetically sorted T cell population. From each sorted fraction, genomic DNA was isolated and quantified by UV absorbance on a Nanodrop 2000c. Points on this clone: No cognate antigen has been identified for it. Base qualities were left out, and no much larger clone turns up one base away.

From the cysteine up to the phenylalanine, the CDR3 has a length of 15 residues. The DNA shown is the 45-base CDR3, in frame from base 1. From a lookup of the germline V gene, CDR1 and CDR2 are MGHDK and SYGVNS. V and J lose 3 bases and 4 bases, and a span of 16 bases separates them. Using the deep immunoSEQ assay, multiplex PCR amplified TCR CDR3 regions from genomic DNA. Extracted genomic DNA from each cell subset was spread evenly across all wells of several immunoSEQ 96-well plates, with each plate serving as a replicate. Each replicate PCR for sorted subsets received about 0.2 ug genomic DNA, equal to roughly 33,000 T cell genomes. Purified libraries were measured with a Qubit 3.0 fluorometer, size-checked on a Bioanalyzer 2100, and measured again with the KAPA Library Quantification kit. Each immunoSEQ 96-well plate was sequenced on its own single-read 150-cycle Illumina NextSeq 550 flow cell. Regarding the original processing steps: The immunoSEQ output contained only junctional sequences without quality scores, so filtering could not match that applied to full-length reads. To assign V/J genes and CDR3, sequences were annotated using PyIR, a Python wrapper for IgBLAST v1.9, with IMGT germline references. Any read was removed if the V/J assignment was weak (E-value above 1e-6), the CDR3 was missing, or the read contained stop codons, out-of-frame junctions, or ambiguous translated residues. A V3J clonotype was defined by an identical inferred V gene, J gene, and CDR3 amino acid sequence. To compute the percentage overlap between repertoires, the number of shared unique clonotypes was divided by the size of the smaller repertoire. RTK rarefaction, the Chao1 estimator, and Recon v2.1 estimates of unobserved clonotypes were used to assess repertoire richness. Generation probabilities were computed with OLGA for all TCRbeta clonotypes obtained by the gDNA method from a handful of donors. This is the immuneACCESS table as TCRdb keeps it, with only in-frame sequences that have V and J called. A part of the clones is gone; compared with another copy, unresolved V genes explain less than half, and the rest is unexplained. V and J calls and clone size come straight from that table; D and trimming were deduced from the DNA. In this sample the table shows 2.3 million or so clones, over 85% of which occur a single time. Clones ranked in the top ten supply under 0.45% of the sample.

The chain joins TRBV25-1 to TRBJ2-7; the D element might be TRBD1 or TRBD2, as each aligns at 7 bases. Input material: naive CD4+ T cells from PBMCs. Taken with the paper, the label for cell subset or site translates to: CD45RA+ positively selected. The sequence came from a man younger than 35 in good health. Some clones in this sample may be carry-over from other donors' samples. Here is the DNA: TGTGCCAGCAGTGATCGGGGAGGGGGCAAATACGAGCAGTACTTC. This yields the protein CASSDRGGGKYEQYF.